This TCR beta chain was sequenced for a study of cytomegalovirus exposure and HLA in healthy donors (dated by TCRdb to the late 2010s). Concerning the study at large: An earlier analysis of 587 of the donors reported roughly 300 Gb of sequence data and more than 90 million unique TCR beta sequences from about 200 million T cells. An early release covering roughly 600 HLA-typed donors comprised about 300 gigabases of sequencing data and around 86 million unique TCR sequences. Of the 300 to 450 genotyped donors, more than 75% were placed in the genetic ancestry cluster associated with self-reported Caucasian donors. The aim of the study was to test whether cataloging public T cell receptors could identify signatures of past pathogen exposure. The T cell repertoires of 670 or so subjects were profiled by immunosequencing and related to cytomegalovirus serostatus. Besides the first cohort of approximately 670 subjects, a separate validation cohort made up of over 100 different subjects was used. To predict cytomegalovirus infection status, the study brought together high-throughput TCR immunosequencing, statistical association of individual TCRs with disease status, and machine learning. To study patterns of TCR occurrence, a later analysis re-analyzed previously published TCR beta repertoires from around 700 donors and added high-resolution HLA genotyping. The later analysis used no new phenotypic data to find candidate immune exposures, relying instead on TCR beta sequences and their occurrence across donors. An earlier analysis of some 600 of the donors applied high-throughput TCR beta sequencing to assess whether each TCR beta V gene segment acted as functional or pseudogenic. Donor age, sex, ethnicity and CMV serostatus were compiled together with the repertoire data. In a later genetic analysis, genome-wide SNP genotypes for about 55% of the roughly 670 donors were used, and that subset was treated as a discovery cohort. Every discovery cohort repertoire had been produced on one sequencing platform. Class I and class II HLA loci were covered by the typing at four-digit resolution. Typing coverage differed by locus: A, B, C, DRB1 and DQB1 were typed in about 629-640 donors, DQA1 in approximately 520, DPA1 in nearly 610, and DPB1 in approximately 450. A handful of DR-DQ haplotypes were treated as single units for association and clustering because of strong linkage in the cohort. Among a few hundred genotyped donors of the cohort, an average of around 240,000 unique TCR beta nucleotide sequences were sequenced per donor, roughly a sixth of them non-productive. Results and caveats for the whole study, not just this receptor: At a false discovery rate of 0.05, a later analysis linked around 17,000 TCR beta sequences to specific HLA alleles. For the cohort, immune exposure information was limited to CMV serostatus. A later analysis found that TCR association rates varied across HLA loci, with DRB1 alleles showing the most associated TCRs and HLA-C alleles the fewest. Sequencing depth was assumed to be roughly uniform across donors in the presence/absence analyses, though that assumption may not hold. In vitro tests confirmed that three of the cytomegalovirus-associated TCR beta chains recognize cytomegalovirus antigens. Correlated functional status among segregating V segments might be attributable to linkage disequilibrium, but an unknown experimental factor could not be ruled out. Most TCR sequences were observed very rarely across donors, whereas some public TCRs were present in many individuals. The earlier analysis of approximately 560 of the donors excluded roughly 17 rarely observed V segments, including chromosome 9 orphons, because counts were too low. A further reported finding was that TCR beta sequences accurately predicted the HLA-A and HLA-B alleles for most subjects in the first cohort. The classifier was reported to diagnose cytomegalovirus status with high specificity and sensitivity in both the original cohort and the validation cohort. According to a later genetic analysis, donors in an Asian-associated ancestry cluster had fewer N-insertions in productive TCRs than the roughly 700-donor mean. A later genetic analysis associated a missense DCLRE1C variant with V-gene and J-gene trimming of TCR beta chains, and an independent cohort replicated the association. The authors suggested that the approach could potentially be extended to other disease states and immunological phenotypes. In this cohort, only TCR beta chains were sequenced, and detectable features were limited by the absence of alpha or paired-chain data. A group of highly shared sequence variants was considered likely to be a technical artifact of the sequencing pipeline. A later analysis found that HLA-associated TCR beta chains were more clonally expanded and had lower generation probabilities than equally common non-associated chains. Because some donors lacked HLA typing at each locus, the association tests relied only on the typed subset. The study gave a list of 150 to 200 TCR beta chains associated with cytomegalovirus. In an earlier analysis of some 640 of the donors, most TCR beta V segments were observed in productive rearrangements about 87% or about 30% of the time, broadly matching IMGT annotations. Most CMV-associated TCR beta chains appeared to be HLA-restricted in a later analysis, and the HLA associations seemed to be driven largely by CMV exposure. A later analysis reported that several top co-occurrence clusters appeared linked to parvovirus B19, influenza, CMV and Epstein-Barr virus. Because the 87-base-pair reads could not distinguish some IMGT-functional V segments, including TRBV6-2 and TRBV6-3, those segments were excluded. When HLA alleles, especially DR and DQ, strongly co-occurred, attributing TCR associations to individual alleles was difficult.

Germline trimming: 6 bases from V, 7 bases from J; junction bases outside gene matches: 9. From its cysteine to its phenylalanine, the CDR3 spans 13 amino acids. Of the read, only the CDR3 DNA is kept; its 39 bases are in frame from base 1. CDR1 SQVTM and CDR2 ANQGSEA are derived from the germline V gene. The cohort consisted of 666 healthy bone marrow donors. At the time of sampling, all cohort members were nominally healthy, though unrecorded immune exposures were likely present. The donor tested CMV seronegative and was one of the 352 seronegative cohort members. Each donor provided a peripheral blood sample, and peripheral blood mononuclear cells were used for TCR beta sequencing. The Qiagen DNeasy Blood Extraction Kit was used to extract genomic DNA from the blood cell samples. Receptor libraries were prepared by the immunoSEQ multiplex PCR assay. A mixture of 60 forward primers for TCR Vbeta segments and 13 reverse primers for TCR Jbeta segments was used in the multiplex PCR. A multiplex PCR assay on genomic DNA amplified the CDR3 region of rearranged TCR beta genes. On the Illumina HiSeq System, the amplified TCR beta libraries were sequenced as 87-base-pair reads. The paper's processing steps were these. In a later analysis, 80 million or so unique TCR beta chains were counted across the 650 to 700 repertoires, and around 10 million of these chains were shared by at least two donors. Raw reads were error-corrected and collapsed into unique sequences by a nearest-neighbor algorithm in which closely related sequences were merged to remove PCR and sequencing errors. To assign V, D and J gene segments, CDR3 sequences were aligned to IMGT reference sequences. For a sequence to be retained, a match of at least six nucleotides to both a V gene segment and a J gene segment was required. Rearrangements were classified as productive when the CDR3 lacked stop codons and remained in frame with V and J, and all other rearrangements were classified as non-productive. Following IMGT convention, CDR3 was defined as the stretch from the second conserved V-encoded cysteine up to the conserved J-encoded phenylalanine. Sequences without an unambiguous match to a single V gene segment were excluded from the earlier analysis of about 630 of the donors. In an earlier analysis of roughly 600 of the donors, a V segment was called functional when productive rearrangements were above 56.7%, and segregating when the standard deviation between donors exceeded 5%. A statistical classification framework was built to diagnose cytomegalovirus status from the catalog of TCR beta chain sequences. V and J gene assignment, in a later analysis, came from comparing TCR nucleotide sequences with IMGT/GENE-DB human TR gene sequences. A later analysis assigned CDR3 sequences and most-parsimonious VDJ recombination scenarios with the TCRdist pipeline. In a later analysis, each TCR beta chain was defined by its CDR3 amino acid sequence together with its V-gene family, and reads lacking a unique V-gene family were excluded. In a later analysis, around 650 highly shared, low-generation-probability nucleotide sequences were removed to address suspected cross-contamination and a sequencing artifact. In a later analysis, a clonal expansion index was calculated for each public chain from normalized within-repertoire ranks of inferred template counts. Generation probabilities in a later analysis came from a VDJ recombination model fitted to out-of-frame rearrangements, and those results were checked against IGoR. In a later analysis, hypergeometric tests were used to score TCR-TCR, TCR-HLA and TCR-CMV co-occurrence, with a repertoire-size bias correction applied to TCR pairs. A later analysis estimated false discovery rates by permuting HLA or CMV assignments 20 times. In a later analysis, co-occurring TCRs were grouped using DBSCAN, with TCRdist sequence similarity added in when clustering inside HLA-allele-positive subsets. Repertoires with fewer than 30,000 or more than 120,000 public chains, plus five repertoires with anomalous nucleotide sharing, were excluded from co-occurrence clustering. TCRdb holds this immuneACCESS table with in-frame rearrangements only. Some clones are missing; in checked studies, unresolved V genes explain under half, and the rest has no known cause. D and trimming come from the DNA, and the V and J calls and clone size come from that table. The sample table includes 150,000 to 200,000 clones. Together, the top ten hold roughly 2% of the sample.

Notes on this clone: Its binding antigen is unknown.

The sample consisted of PBMCs. The TCR was taken from a man younger than 40 in good health and CMV-seronegative. Recombination joined TRBV29-1 with TRBJ1-2, with 9 junctional bases fitting TRBD1. The base sequence is TGCAGCGTGGGGACAGGGAGGAACAGTGGCTACACCTTC. Translated, it gives CSVGTGRNSGYTF.